Listed below are T cell receptor beta chains from one sample, sequenced in a study of cytomegalovirus exposure and HLA in healthy donors. TCRdb's table, derived via immunoSEQ multiplex PCR, lists solely in-frame clones and lacks some. The sample includes some 98,000 clones, 81% seen only once; the top ten take 10%. The specimen sequenced was PBMCs. The receptors originated from a human donor in good health. Each CDR3 is given without its conserved first and last residue. D genes are given only for firm matches.

.	TRBJ1-1	TRBV30	AWTRRDTEAF
.	TRBJ2-2	TRBV6-5	ASKKRRGPGELF
TRBD2	TRBJ2-7	TRBV6-5	ASSPSSGSSYEQY
TRBD1	TRBJ2-1	TRBV25-1	ASSTPGTALGEQF
TRBD2	TRBJ2-5	TRBV5-6	ASSPGGSGGGTQY
.	TRBJ1-1	TRBV7-3	ASSLLGGGTEAF
.	TRBJ2-3	TRBV5-1	ASSLDRPGGTDTQY
TRBD2	TRBJ2-1	TRBV27	ASSLLPRASGGLEQF
TRBD2	TRBJ2-2	TRBV30	AWSLRAGGRGGELF
.	TRBJ1-1	TRBV18	ASSPGEKYTEAL
.	TRBJ1-1	TRBV29-1	SVVGRSAKV
TRBD2	TRBJ2-7	TRBV4-1	ASSPSGTRNFYEQY
TRBD1	TRBJ1-2	TRBV28	ASRWDRADGYT
.	TRBJ2-3	TRBV12-5	ASGLVSSTDTQY
TRBD1	TRBJ2-2	TRBV6-1	ASSPQGSGELF
.	TRBJ2-1	TRBV7-9	ASSIVLPGNNEQF
.	TRBJ2-5	TRBV7-2	ASSSPPGETQY
.	TRBJ1-3	TRBV6-6	ASSSDGSSGNTIY
.	TRBJ2-2	TRBV7-3	ASSLAGGPNTGELF